Sequencing of this T cell receptor beta chain was carried out in a study of CD8 T cells in Susac syndrome. From blood CD8+ and CD4+ T cells, TCR beta sequences were generated. This CDR3 has 15 amino acids. Trimming removed 6 bases at V and 5 bases at J, with 23 bases between. Per the germline V gene, CDR1 is DFQATT and CDR2 is SNEGSKA (reference sequence). Reverse transcription of 0.5 to 1 ug RNA was performed with random hexamers. TCRdb analysed the immunoSEQ multiplex PCR reads with MiXCR anew, one entry per CDR3 protein. The profile covers approximately 150,000 distinct CDR3 sequences, with 85% to 95% appearing a single time and around 0.11% taken by the ten largest.

Specimen: CD4+ T cells from PBMCs. The V call is TRBV20-1, the J call TRBJ2-7; a possible D gene is TRBD2 (5 bases). This TCR was sampled from a human donor with multiple sclerosis. CDR3 bases: TGCAGTGCGAAAGCGAGCGGTGGAGCCCGCCACGAGCAGTACTTC. Its translation is CSAKASGGARHEQYF.